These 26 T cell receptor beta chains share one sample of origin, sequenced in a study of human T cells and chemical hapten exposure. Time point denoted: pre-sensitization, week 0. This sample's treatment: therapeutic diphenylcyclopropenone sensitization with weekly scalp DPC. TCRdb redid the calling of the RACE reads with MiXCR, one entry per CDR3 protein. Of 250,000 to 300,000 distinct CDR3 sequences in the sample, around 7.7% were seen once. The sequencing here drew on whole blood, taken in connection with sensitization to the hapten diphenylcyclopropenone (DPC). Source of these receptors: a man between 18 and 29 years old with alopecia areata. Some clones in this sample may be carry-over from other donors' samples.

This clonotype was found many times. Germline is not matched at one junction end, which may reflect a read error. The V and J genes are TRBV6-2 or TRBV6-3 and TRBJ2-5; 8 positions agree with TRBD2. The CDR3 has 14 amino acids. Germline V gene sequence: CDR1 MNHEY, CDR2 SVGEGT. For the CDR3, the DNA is TGTGCCAGCAGTCGTAGCGGGGTGGTGGAGACCCGGTACTTC. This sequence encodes CASSRSGVVETRYF.

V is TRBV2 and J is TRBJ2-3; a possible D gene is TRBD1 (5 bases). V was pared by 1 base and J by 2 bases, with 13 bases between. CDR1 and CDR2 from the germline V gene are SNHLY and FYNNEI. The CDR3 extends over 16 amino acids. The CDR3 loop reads CASSEGYYRPTDTQYF. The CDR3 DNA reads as TGTGCCAGCAGTGAAGGTTATTACAGGCCCACAGATACGCAGTATTTT.

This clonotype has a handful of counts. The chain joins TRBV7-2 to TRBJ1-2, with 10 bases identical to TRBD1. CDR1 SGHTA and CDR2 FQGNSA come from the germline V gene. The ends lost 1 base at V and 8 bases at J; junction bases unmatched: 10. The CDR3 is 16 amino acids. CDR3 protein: CASSLVFGDRGGGYTF. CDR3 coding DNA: TGTGCCAGCAGCTTAGTTTTCGGGGACAGGGGTGGAGGCTACACCTTC. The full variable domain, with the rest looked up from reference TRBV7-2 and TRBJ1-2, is GAGVSQSPSNKVTEKGKDVELRCDPISGHTALYWYRQSLGQGLEFLIYFQGNSAPDKSGLPSDRFSAERTGGSVSTLTIQRTQQEDSAVYLCASSLVFGDRGGGYTFGSGTRLTVV.

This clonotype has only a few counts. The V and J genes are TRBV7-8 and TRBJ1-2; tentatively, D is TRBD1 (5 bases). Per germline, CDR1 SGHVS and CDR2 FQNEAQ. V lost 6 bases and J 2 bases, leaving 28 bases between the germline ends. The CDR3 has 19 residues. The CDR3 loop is CASSPVYLAAGTINYGYTF. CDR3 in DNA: TGTGCCAGCAGTCCCGTTTACCTAGCAGCGGGGACGATCAACTATGGCTACACCTTC.

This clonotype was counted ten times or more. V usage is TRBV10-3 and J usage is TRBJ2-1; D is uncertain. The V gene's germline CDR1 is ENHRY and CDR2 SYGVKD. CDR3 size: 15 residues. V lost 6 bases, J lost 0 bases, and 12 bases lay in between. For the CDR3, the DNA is TGTGCCATCAGCCGGACGTTGGTCTCCTACAATGAGCAGTTCTTC. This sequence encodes CAISRTLVSYNEQFF.

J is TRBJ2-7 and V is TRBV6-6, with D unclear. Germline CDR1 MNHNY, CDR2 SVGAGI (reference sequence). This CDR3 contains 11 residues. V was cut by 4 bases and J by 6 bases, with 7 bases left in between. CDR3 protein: CASSSELEQYF. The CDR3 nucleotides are TGTGCCAGCAGTTCGGAACTCGAGCAGTACTTC.

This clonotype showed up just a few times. The CDR3 DNA reads TGTGCCAGCAGTGAAGGGTCAGATCAGTACTTC. It yields the protein CASSEGSDQYF. This chain links TRBV6-1 with TRBJ2-7; no firm D call. The germline V gene has CDR1 MNHNS and CDR2 SASEGT. This CDR3 has 11 residues. V lost 1 base, J lost 10 bases, and 8 bases lay in between.

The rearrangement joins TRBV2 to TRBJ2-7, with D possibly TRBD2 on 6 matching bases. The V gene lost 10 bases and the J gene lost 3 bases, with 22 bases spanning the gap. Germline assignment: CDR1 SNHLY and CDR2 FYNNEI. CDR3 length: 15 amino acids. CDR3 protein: CATSPTTGRDYEQYF. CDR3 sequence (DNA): TGTGCCACCAGCCCGACCACCGGGAGAGACTACGAGCAGTACTTC.

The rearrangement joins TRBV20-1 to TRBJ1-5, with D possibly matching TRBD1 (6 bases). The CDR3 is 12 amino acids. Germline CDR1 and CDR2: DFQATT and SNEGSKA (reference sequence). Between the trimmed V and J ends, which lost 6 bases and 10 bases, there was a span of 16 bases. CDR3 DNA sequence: TGCAGTGCAGGGGGGACTGCTCAACCCCAGCATTTT. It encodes CSAGGTAQPQHF.

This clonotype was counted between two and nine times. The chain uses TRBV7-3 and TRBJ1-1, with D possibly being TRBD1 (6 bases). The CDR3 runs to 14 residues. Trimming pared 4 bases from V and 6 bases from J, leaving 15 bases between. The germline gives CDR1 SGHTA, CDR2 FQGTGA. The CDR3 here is CASSSTGISPEAFF. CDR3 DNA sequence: TGTGCCAGCAGCTCCACAGGGATTTCCCCTGAAGCTTTCTTT.

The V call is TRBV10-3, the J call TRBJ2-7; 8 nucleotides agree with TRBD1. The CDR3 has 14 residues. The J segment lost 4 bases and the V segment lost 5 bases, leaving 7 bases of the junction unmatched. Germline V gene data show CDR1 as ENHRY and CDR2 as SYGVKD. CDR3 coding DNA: TGTGCCATCAGTCCGGGACAGGATTATTACGAGCAGTACGTC. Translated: CAISPGQDYYEQYV.

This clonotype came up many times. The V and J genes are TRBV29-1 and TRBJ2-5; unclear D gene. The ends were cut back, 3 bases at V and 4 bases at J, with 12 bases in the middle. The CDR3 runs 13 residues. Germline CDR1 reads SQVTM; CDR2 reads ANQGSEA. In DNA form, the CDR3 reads TGCAGCGTTGAGATTCTGTTCCCAGAGACCCAGTACTTC. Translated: CSVEILFPETQYF.

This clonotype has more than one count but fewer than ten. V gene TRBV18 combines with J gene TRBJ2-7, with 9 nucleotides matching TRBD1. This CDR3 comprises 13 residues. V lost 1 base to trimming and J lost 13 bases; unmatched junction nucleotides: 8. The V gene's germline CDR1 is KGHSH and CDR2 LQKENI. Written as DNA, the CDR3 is TGTGCCAGCTCACCACAGACAGGGGGAAAGAGCTACGTC. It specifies CASSPQTGGKSYV.

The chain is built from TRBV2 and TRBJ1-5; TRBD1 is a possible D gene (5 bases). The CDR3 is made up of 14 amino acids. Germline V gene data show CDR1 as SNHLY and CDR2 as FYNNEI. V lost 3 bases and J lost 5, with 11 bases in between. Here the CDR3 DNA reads TGTGCCAGCAGTGACAGGGATGCGTATCAGCCCCAGCATTTT. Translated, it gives CASSDRDAYQPQHF.

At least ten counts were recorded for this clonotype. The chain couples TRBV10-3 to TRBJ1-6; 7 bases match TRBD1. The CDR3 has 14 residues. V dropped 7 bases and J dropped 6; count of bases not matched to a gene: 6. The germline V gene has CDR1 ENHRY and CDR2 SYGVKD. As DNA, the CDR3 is TGTGCCATCAAAGGGACAGCACCTAATTCACCCCTCCACTTT. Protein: CAIKGTAPNSPLHF.

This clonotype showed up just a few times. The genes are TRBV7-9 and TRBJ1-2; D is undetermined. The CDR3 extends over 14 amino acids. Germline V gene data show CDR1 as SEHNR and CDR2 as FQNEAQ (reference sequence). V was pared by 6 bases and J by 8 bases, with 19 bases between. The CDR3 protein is CASRPSTTLGGYTF. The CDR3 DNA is TGTGCCAGCAGGCCATCGACAACCCTGGGAGGCTACACCTTC.

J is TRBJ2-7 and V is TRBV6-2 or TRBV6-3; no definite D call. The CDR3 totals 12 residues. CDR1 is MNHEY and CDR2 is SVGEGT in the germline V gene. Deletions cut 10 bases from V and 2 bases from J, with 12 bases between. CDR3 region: CAIRTTPYEQYF. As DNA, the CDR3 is TGTGCCATACGGACGACGCCCTACGAGCAGTACTTC.

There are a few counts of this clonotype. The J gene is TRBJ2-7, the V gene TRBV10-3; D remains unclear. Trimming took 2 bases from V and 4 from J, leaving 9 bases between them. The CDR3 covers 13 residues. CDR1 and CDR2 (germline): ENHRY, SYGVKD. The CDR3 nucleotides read TGTGCCATCAGTGAGACGGGCTGGTACGAGCAGTACGTC. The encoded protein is CAISETGWYEQYV.

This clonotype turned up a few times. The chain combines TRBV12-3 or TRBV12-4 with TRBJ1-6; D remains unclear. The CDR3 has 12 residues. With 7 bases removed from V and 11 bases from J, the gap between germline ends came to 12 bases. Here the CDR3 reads CASNFPGAPLHF. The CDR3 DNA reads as TGTGCCAGCAACTTCCCCGGGGCACCCCTCCACTTT.

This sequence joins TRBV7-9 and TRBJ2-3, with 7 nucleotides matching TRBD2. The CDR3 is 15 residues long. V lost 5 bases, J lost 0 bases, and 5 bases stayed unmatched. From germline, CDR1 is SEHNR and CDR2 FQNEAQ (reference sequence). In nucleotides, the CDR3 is TGTGCCAGCAGCAGACTAGCACCTAGCACAGATACGCAGTATTTT. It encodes CASSRLAPSTDTQYF.

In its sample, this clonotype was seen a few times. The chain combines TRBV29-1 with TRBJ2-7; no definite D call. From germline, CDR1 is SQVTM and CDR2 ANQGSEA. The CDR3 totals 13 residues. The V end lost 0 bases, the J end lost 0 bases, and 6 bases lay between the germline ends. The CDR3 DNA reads TGCAGCGTTGAAGAGACGGACTCCTACGAGCAGTACTTC. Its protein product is CSVEETDSYEQYF.

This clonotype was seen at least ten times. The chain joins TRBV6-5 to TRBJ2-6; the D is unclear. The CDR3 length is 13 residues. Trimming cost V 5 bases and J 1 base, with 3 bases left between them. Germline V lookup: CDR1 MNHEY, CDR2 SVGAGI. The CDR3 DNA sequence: TGTGCCAGCAGTAATTCTGGGGCCAACGTCCTGACTTTC. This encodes CASSNSGANVLTF.

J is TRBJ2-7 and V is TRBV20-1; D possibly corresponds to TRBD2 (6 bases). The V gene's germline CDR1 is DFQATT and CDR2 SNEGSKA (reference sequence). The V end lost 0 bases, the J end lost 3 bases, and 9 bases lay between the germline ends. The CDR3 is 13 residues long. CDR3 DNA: TGCAGTGCTAGAGATTTGGGGGGCTACGAGCAGTACTTC. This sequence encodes CSARDLGGYEQYF.

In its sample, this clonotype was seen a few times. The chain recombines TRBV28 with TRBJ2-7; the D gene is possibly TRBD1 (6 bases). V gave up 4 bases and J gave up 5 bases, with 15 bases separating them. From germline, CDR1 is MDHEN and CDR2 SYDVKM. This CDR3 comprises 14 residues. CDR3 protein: CASSSVSRDNEQYF. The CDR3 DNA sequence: TGTGCCAGCAGTTCAGTGTCCAGGGACAACGAGCAGTACTTC.

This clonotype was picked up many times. The CDR3 loop is CASRGGPEAFF. CDR3 DNA sequence: TGTGCCAGCAGGGGAGGCCCTGAAGCTTTCTTT. This chain connects TRBV25-1 to TRBJ1-1; D is ambiguous. This CDR3 has 11 amino acids. Deletions cut 6 bases from V and 6 bases from J, with 8 bases between. Germline V gene lookup returns CDR1 MGHDK and CDR2 SYGVNS.

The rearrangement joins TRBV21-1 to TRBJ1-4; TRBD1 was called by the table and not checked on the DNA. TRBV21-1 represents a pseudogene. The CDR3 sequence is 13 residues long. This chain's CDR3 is CASTQGQTEKLFF. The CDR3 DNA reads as TGTGCCAGCACCCAGGGTCAAACCGAAAAACTGTTTTTT.